The 9 T cell receptor beta chains listed next were all sequenced from one sample in a study of shared clonotypes between healthy human individuals. CD8 cells classed as naive were CD45RO-negative and positively selected for CCR7, excluding terminally differentiated effector memory CD45RA+ cells. Here immunoSEQ multiplex PCR was the method, and the copy in TCRdb shows in-frame clones only, minus some. The table includes around 1.9 million clones, just over 90% detected once. Sequenced material: naive CD8+ T cells from PBMCs. Receptors were obtained from a man between 18 and 29 years old in good health. Some clones in this sample may be carry-over from other donors' samples.

V gene TRBV10-3 combines with J gene TRBJ1-4; maybe TRBD1 (6 bases). The germline gives CDR1 ENHRY, CDR2 SYGVKD. The CDR3 spans 12 residues. V lost 10 bases and J lost 8, with 14 bases in between. CDR3: CATGGGEEKLFF. The CDR3 DNA reads as TGTGCCACCGGGGGGGGCGAAGAAAAACTGTTTTTT.

This clone has just one count. The chain is built from TRBV2 and TRBJ2-7; weak D call: TRBD2 (5 bases). CDR1 SNHLY and CDR2 FYNNEI come from the germline V gene. CDR3 length: 13 residues. Trimming removed 5 bases at V and 5 bases at J, with 13 bases between. The CDR3 coding sequence is TGTGCCAGCAGTCCCGGGCGGGCCCACGAGCAGTACTTC. Residues: CASSPGRAHEQYF.

Turning to this clone: This sample also contains other DNA sequences that code for the same CDR3. The chain has TRBV30 and TRBJ2-7; D gene uncertain. Germline V gene lookup returns CDR1 GTSNPN and CDR2 SVGIG (reference sequence). V gave up 0 bases and J gave up 2 bases, with 5 bases separating them. The CDR3 has 12 amino acids. The CDR3 nucleotides read TGTGCCTGGAGTGTAGGAGCCTACGAGCAGTACTTC. This sequence encodes CAWSVGAYEQYF.

The DNA for the CDR3 is TGTGCCAGCAGCAAAGCTTGTGGGGGCCGACGATTCGAAAAACTGTTTTTT. This gives the protein CASSKACGGRRFEKLFF. The chain uses TRBV21-1 and TRBJ1-4; no check of the table's D call, TRBD1, against the DNA was made. TRBV21-1 is recorded as a pseudogene. The CDR3 has 17 amino acids.

J is TRBJ2-7 and V is TRBV12-5; D may be TRBD1 or TRBD2 (7 bases each). V lost 8 bases and J 1 base, leaving 18 bases between the germline ends. The CDR3 is made up of 15 amino acids. The germline gives CDR1 LGHNT, CDR2 FRNRAP. CDR3 DNA: TGTGCTAGTCAGGGGGAGGGGCACCCATCCTACGAGCAGTACTTC. Translating it yields CASQGEGHPSYEQYF.

V is TRBV9 and J is TRBJ2-7; 7 nucleotides match TRBD2. The J segment lost 4 bases and the V segment lost 2 bases, leaving 12 bases of the junction unmatched. This CDR3 is 16 amino acids long. Germline V gene lookup returns CDR1 SGDLS and CDR2 YYNGEE. The chain's CDR3 is CASSVSGASGIYEQYF. The CDR3 coding sequence is TGTGCCAGCAGCGTCAGCGGGGCTAGCGGAATTTACGAGCAGTACTTC.

This clone has only one observation. The chain combines TRBV11-2 with TRBJ1-2, with D maybe TRBD1 (5 bases). Germline values: CDR1 SGHAT, CDR2 FQNNGV. V gave up 5 bases and J gave up 0 bases, with 19 bases separating them. This CDR3 region has 17 residues. Here the CDR3 reads CASSRTAGRPSNYGYTF. The CDR3 nucleotides read TGTGCCAGCAGCCGCACAGCGGGGCGGCCGTCTAACTATGGCTACACCTTC.

In the case of this clone: This sequence may be a read error, since a much larger clone differs from it by one base. Other DNA sequences in this sample translate to the same CDR3. The chain has TRBV28 and TRBJ2-7; D unresolved. V was trimmed by 3 bases and J by 2 bases, leaving 8 bases between them. Germline CDR1 is MDHEN and CDR2 is SYDVKM. The CDR3 length is 13 residues. Written as DNA, the CDR3 is TGTGCCAGCAGTTTGGGCAGCCCCTACGAGCAGTACTTC. This gives the protein CASSLGSPYEQYF. The whole variable domain, filled in from reference TRBV28 and TRBJ2-7, reads DVKVTQSSRYLVKRTGEKVFLECVQDMDHENMFWYRQDPGLGLRLIYFSYDVKMKEKGDIPEGYSVSREKKERFSLILESASTNQTSMYLCASSLGSPYEQYFGPGTRLTVT.

This chain links TRBV28 with TRBJ2-2; D gene unclear. The CDR3 is 16 amino acids. CDR1 MDHEN and CDR2 SYDVKM come from the germline V gene. The V and J ends lost 3 bases and 0 bases respectively, with 11 bases between them. CDR3 in amino acids: CASSFGSTPNTGELFF. Written as DNA, the CDR3 is TGTGCCAGCAGTTTTGGTAGCACGCCGAACACCGGGGAGCTGTTTTTT.